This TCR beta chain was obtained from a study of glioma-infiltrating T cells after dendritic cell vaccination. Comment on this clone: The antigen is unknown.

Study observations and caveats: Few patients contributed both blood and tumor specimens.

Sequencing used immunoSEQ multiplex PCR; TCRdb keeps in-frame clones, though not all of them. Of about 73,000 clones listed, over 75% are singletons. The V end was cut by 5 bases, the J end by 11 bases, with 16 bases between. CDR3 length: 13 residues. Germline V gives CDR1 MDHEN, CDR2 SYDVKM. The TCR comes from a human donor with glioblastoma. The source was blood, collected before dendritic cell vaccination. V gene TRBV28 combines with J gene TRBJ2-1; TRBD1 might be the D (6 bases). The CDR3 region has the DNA TGTGCCAGCAGTCCCTCGGACAGAGCTAAGCAGTTCTTC. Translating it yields CASSPSDRAKQFF.